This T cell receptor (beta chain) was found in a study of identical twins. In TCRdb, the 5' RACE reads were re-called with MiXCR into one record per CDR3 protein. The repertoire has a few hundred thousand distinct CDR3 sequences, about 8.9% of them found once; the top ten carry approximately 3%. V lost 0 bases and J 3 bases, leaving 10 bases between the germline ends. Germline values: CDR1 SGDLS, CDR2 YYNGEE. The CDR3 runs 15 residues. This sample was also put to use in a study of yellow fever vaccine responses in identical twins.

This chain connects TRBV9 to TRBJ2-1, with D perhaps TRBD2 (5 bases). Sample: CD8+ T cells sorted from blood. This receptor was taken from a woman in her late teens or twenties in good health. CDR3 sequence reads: CASSVVEGIYNEQFF. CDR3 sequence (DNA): TGTGCCAGCAGCGTAGTTGAGGGAATCTACAATGAGCAGTTCTTC.